In this sample, the clone carrying this T cell receptor (beta chain) turned up once. The data originate from a study of PD-L1 blockade in urothelial cancer. Overall study: About 85% of the roughly 30 patients comprised males who had bladder-origin urothelial cancer. After treatment start, blood was analyzed at 3 weeks (second dose) and at 6 weeks.

The germline gives CDR1 SEHNR, CDR2 FQNEAQ (reference sequence). Trimming removed 5 bases from V and 4 bases from J, with 15 bases in between. The CDR3 length is 16 residues. Sequencing was performed with immunoSEQ multiplex PCR; in TCRdb, only in-frame clones are kept and a portion is missing. Of 100,000 or so clones in the sample, roughly 84% were seen once. The sequence was collected from a man aged 50-59 years with urothelial cancer. Material: PBMCs, obtained around atezolizumab (anti-PD-L1) treatment. The rearrangement joins TRBV7-9 to TRBJ1-6; D possibly corresponds to TRBD1 (6 bases). The CDR3 is CASSLLRGRYNSPLHF. The CDR3 coding sequence is TGTGCCAGCAGCCTACTCAGGGGAAGGTATAATTCACCCCTCCACTTT.